The clone carrying this T cell receptor (beta chain) showed up just once. Its antigen is currently unknown. This sample was taken from a study of T cell responses to AZD1222 COVID-19 vaccine. Study observations and caveats: A mostly white British donor set with more females was recruited, and clonal diversity was possibly underestimated. Nearly half of spike-specific TCRs reportedly target unmutated variant regions.

CDR1 LGHNA and CDR2 YNFKEQ come from the germline V gene. Trimming removed 0 bases from V and 0 bases from J, with 8 bases in between. The CDR3 runs to 16 residues. Assay: immunoSEQ multiplex PCR; the TCRdb copy retains only in-frame clones and omits some. The table has 90,000 to 150,000 clones, around 88% seen once. The chain recombines TRBV4-2 with TRBJ1-4; D call uncertain. This TCR came from an adult in good health. The sample here was peripheral blood, taken on day 0 of AZD1222 vaccination. The CDR3: CASSQDSIATNEKLFF. CDR3 nucleotides: TGTGCCAGCAGCCAAGATTCGATTGCAACTAATGAAAAACTGTTTTTT.